This TCR beta chain was identified during a study of cytomegalovirus exposure and HLA in healthy donors. Study conclusions and caveats: Among the most significant clusters, several appeared linked to common viral pathogens in a later analysis. About 87% or about 30% of the time was how often most TCR beta V segments were productive, according to an earlier analysis. Presence/absence analyses rested on an assumption that sequencing depth was roughly uniform across donors.

Although they were nominally healthy when sampled, donors likely had unrecorded immune exposures. The CDR3 loop spans 12 amino acids. Looked up from germline, CDR1 is SEHNR and CDR2 is FQNEAQ (reference sequence). Researchers ran the PCR with 60 Vbeta and 13 Jbeta primers. The assay was immunoSEQ multiplex PCR, and TCRdb's table has in-frame clones only and misses some. The table shows some 130,000 clones, with about 80% occurring only once. Turning to this clone: Its specificity is unknown. The germline gene is not matched at one end of the junction; a read error may be the cause.

The receptor's source is a man between 25 and 39 years old in good health and CMV-seronegative. Sequenced sample: PBMCs. The chain recombines TRBV7-9 with TRBJ2-1, with 8 nucleotides matching TRBD1. DNA of the CDR3: TGTTCCAGCAGCAAACAGGGGGGTGAGCAGTTCTTC. Its translation: CSSSKQGGEQFF.